A selection of T cell receptor beta chains follows, all from one sample in a study of T cell responses to AZD1222 COVID-19 vaccine. Produced via immunoSEQ multiplex PCR; TCRdb's table is partial and in-frame only. This sample has about 92,000 clones, with about 90% found just once. The sequencing used peripheral blood, collected on day 0 of AZD1222 vaccination. Every receptor here comes from an adult in good health. The CDR3 runs from the conserved cysteine through the conserved F or W. Each record gives: V gene, J gene, D gene, clone size, CDR3 DNA, CDR3 protein. The D gene is left open where the match is weak. Not all rows give a size; the values are once, few, many and, for expanded clones, a class.

v_call: TRBV18; j_call: TRBJ2-7; d_call: NA; clone_size: NA; cdr3_nt: TGTGCCAGCTCCCTAGATGATTCCTACGAGCAGTACTTC; cdr3_aa: CASSLDDSYEQYF
v_call: TRBV4-3; j_call: TRBJ2-4; d_call: TRBD1; clone_size: NA; cdr3_nt: TGCGCCAGCAGCGGACAGGGGACGGTAGACTTC; cdr3_aa: CASSGQGTVDF
v_call: TRBV18; j_call: TRBJ2-7; d_call: NA; clone_size: NA; cdr3_nt: TGTGCCAGCTCAACTGGGACCAAAGAGCAGTACTTC; cdr3_aa: CASSTGTKEQYF
v_call: TRBV7-8; j_call: TRBJ2-7; d_call: TRBD2; clone_size: NA; cdr3_nt: TGTGCCAGCAGCGACCGGGGCGGGAGCTACGAGCAGTACTTC; cdr3_aa: CASSDRGGSYEQYF
v_call: TRBV19; j_call: TRBJ1-6; d_call: NA; clone_size: NA; cdr3_nt: TGTGCCAGTAGACTTCAGGGGCATAATTCACCCCTCCACTTT; cdr3_aa: CASRLQGHNSPLHF
v_call: TRBV29-1; j_call: TRBJ2-1; d_call: NA; clone_size: NA; cdr3_nt: TGCAGCGTTGGGTTCCGGGACTGGGGTGAGCAGTTCTTC; cdr3_aa: CSVGFRDWGEQFF
v_call: TRBV5-5; j_call: TRBJ2-3; d_call: NA; clone_size: NA; cdr3_nt: TGTGCCAGCAGCCCCCTGGGGGATACGCAGTATTTT; cdr3_aa: CASSPLGDTQYF
v_call: TRBV4-2; j_call: TRBJ1-4; d_call: TRBD1; clone_size: NA; cdr3_nt: TGTGCCAGCAGCCCCCATTCCCAGGGGGCGGATGAAAAACTGTTTTTT; cdr3_aa: CASSPHSQGADEKLFF
v_call: TRBV30; j_call: TRBJ2-6; d_call: NA; clone_size: NA; cdr3_nt: TGTGCCTGGAGTGCCCCCGGTCCCGGGGCCAACGTCCTGACTTTC; cdr3_aa: CAWSAPGPGANVLTF
v_call: TRBV6-5; j_call: TRBJ2-3; d_call: TRBD2; clone_size: once; cdr3_nt: TGTGCCACCTCCGAACTAGCGGGAAAGCATACGCAGTATTTT; cdr3_aa: CATSELAGKHTQYF